This TCR beta chain was retrieved from a study of blood T cell repertoires in COVID-19. Background on the study: Each recovered donor of Cohort 3 presented with two negative PCRs, clearance, or symptom resolution.

In germline, CDR1 is SGHVS, CDR2 FQNEAQ. Counting both end residues, the CDR3 totals 17 amino acids. The protocol was immunoSEQ multiplex PCR, while the TCRdb copy is restricted to in-frame clones and leaves out a portion. This repertoire shows 330,000 or so clones, about 89% found once; its top ten account for approximately 1.8%. In this sample, this clone turned up once. Because the CDR3's place on the DNA is in doubt, the DNA is left out and the CDR3 is given as listed by TCRdb. Participants came from fewer than 25 US areas, aged about 18 to 100 years. Sequencing input: PBMCs or T cells enriched from blood (not recorded which). The sequence was obtained from a man aged 35-49 years in a cohort exposed to, infected with or recovered from COVID-19 (not recorded which). J is TRBJ1-5 and V is TRBV7-8; the table's D call TRBD1 went unverified against the DNA. This CDR3 reads CASSFGSGQAVNQPQHF.